This T cell receptor (beta chain) was captured by sequencing in a study of T cell clones after liver transplantation. Across the whole study: Draws occurred before transplant, before withdrawal, and after complete or failed withdrawal.

Study-wide results and limits: The donor-reactive repertoire was only partly measurable in a couple of subjects, lacking donor cells.

For this clone: What it binds is not known.

Here immunoSEQ multiplex PCR was the method, and the copy in TCRdb shows in-frame clones only, minus some. The sample contains 75,000 to 85,000 clones, around 78% of which appear only once. Germline values: CDR1 GTSNPN, CDR2 SVGIG (reference sequence). This CDR3 has 13 residues. The V and J ends lost 5 bases and 4 bases respectively, with 14 bases between them. The receptor's source is a human patient who received a liver transplant. A share of the T cells may be of graft donor origin. Sequencing used CD4+ T cells from blood, obtained at the 22-month timepoint. The genes are TRBV30 and TRBJ2-5, with D maybe TRBD1 (5 bases). The CDR3 here is CAWAPGIRETQYF. The CDR3 DNA reads as TGTGCCTGGGCCCCAGGGATCCGAGAGACCCAGTACTTC.